This TCR beta chain was recovered during a study of blood T cell repertoires in COVID-19. Whole-study context: Whether acute or convalescent, the COVID-19 samples came from the United States, Italy and Spain. From T cells, B-cell-depleted T cells, or PBMCs came the material, which was cDNA or gDNA.

Seattle participants joined during active infection and were tracked over time. Original methodology: Reference gene primer amplification in the assay estimated nucleated cell counts. The protocol was immunoSEQ multiplex PCR, while the TCRdb copy is restricted to in-frame clones and leaves out a portion. V and J calls and clone size come straight from that table; D and trimming were deduced from the DNA. The top ten clones hold roughly 3.7% of a sample with tens of thousands of clones, roughly 90% of them seen once. The CDR3 has 16 residues. V lost 2 bases and J 2 bases, leaving 17 bases between the germline ends. CDR1 SGHDT and CDR2 YYEEEE come from the germline V gene.

The clonotype was recovered from a man between 40 and 49 years old with COVID-19, enrolled during active disease. This chain joins TRBV5-6 and TRBJ2-7, with D possibly matching TRBD2 (6 bases). The sequenced sample was peripheral blood. CDR3 coding DNA: TGTGCCAGCAGCTTTGGGACCGGGACTCAGACCTACGAGCAGTACTTC. It is translated as CASSFGTGTQTYEQYF.